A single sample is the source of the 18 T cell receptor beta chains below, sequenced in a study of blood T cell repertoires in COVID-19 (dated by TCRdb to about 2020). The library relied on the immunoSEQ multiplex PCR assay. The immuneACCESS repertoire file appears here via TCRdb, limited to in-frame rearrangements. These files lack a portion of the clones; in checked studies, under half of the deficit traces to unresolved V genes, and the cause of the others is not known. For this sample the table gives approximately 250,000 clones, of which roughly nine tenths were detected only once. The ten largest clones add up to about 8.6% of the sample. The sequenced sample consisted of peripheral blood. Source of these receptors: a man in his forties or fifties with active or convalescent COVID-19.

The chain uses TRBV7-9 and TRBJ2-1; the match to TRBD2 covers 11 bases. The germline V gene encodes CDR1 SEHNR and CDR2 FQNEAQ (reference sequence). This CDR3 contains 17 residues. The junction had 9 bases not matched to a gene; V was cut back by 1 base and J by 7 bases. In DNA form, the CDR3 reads TGTGCCAGCAGCTTAGATGTTCTAGCGGGGGGCGGGAATGAGCAGTTCTTC. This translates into CASSLDVLAGGGNEQFF.

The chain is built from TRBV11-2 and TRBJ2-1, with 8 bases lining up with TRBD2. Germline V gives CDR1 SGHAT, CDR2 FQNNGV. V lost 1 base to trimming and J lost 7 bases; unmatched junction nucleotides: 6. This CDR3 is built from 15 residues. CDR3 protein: CASSLVARGGNEQFF. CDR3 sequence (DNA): TGTGCCAGCAGCTTAGTAGCCCGGGGGGGGAATGAGCAGTTCTTC. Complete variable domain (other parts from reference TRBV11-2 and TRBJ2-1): EAGVAQSPRYKIIEKRQSVAFWCNPISGHATLYWYQQILGQGPKLLIQFQNNGVVDDSQLPKDRFSAERLKGVDSTLKIQPAKLEDSAVYLCASSLVARGGNEQFFGPGTRLTVL.

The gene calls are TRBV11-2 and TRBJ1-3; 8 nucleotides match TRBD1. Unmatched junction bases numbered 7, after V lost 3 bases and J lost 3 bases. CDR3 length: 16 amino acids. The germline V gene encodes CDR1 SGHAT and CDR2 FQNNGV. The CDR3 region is CASSLNRGSYGNTIYF. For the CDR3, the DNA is TGTGCCAGCAGCTTGAACAGGGGGAGTTATGGAAACACCATATATTTT.

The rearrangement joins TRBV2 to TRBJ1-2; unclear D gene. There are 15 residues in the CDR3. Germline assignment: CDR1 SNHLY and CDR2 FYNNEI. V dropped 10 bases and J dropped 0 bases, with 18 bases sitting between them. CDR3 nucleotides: TGTGCCACCGGGGAAACGGGGAATGCTAACTATGGCTACACCTTC. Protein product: CATGETGNANYGYTF.

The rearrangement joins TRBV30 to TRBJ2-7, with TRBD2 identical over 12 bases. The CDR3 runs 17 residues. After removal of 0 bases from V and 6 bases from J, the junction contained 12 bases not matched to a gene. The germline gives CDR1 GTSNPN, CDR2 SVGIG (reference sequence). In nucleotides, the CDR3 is TGTGCCTGGAGTGTACCCTTGACTAGCGGGAGCTGGGGCGAGCAGTACTTC. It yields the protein CAWSVPLTSGSWGEQYF. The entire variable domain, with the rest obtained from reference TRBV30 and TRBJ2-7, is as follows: SQTIHQWPATLVQPVGSPLSLECTVEGTSNPNLYWYRQAAGRGLQLLFYSVGIGQISSEVPQNLSASRPQDRQFILSSKKLLLSDSGFYLCAWSVPLTSGSWGEQYFGPGTRLTVT.

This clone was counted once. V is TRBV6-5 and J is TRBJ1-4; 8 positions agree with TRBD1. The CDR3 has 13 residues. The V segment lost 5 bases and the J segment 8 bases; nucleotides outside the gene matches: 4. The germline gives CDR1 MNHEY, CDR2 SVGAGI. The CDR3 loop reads CASSRQGSEKLFF. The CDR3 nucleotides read TGTGCCAGCAGTCGACAGGGGAGCGAAAAACTGTTTTTT.

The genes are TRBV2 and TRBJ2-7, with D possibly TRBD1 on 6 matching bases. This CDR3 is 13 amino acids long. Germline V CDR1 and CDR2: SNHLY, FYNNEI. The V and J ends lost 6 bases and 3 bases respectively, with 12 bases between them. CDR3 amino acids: CASRRLQGYEQYF. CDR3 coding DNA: TGTGCCAGCAGGCGATTACAGGGCTACGAGCAGTACTTC. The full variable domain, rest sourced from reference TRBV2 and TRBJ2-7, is EPEVTQTPSHQVTQMGQEVILRCVPISNHLYFYWYRQILGQKVEFLVSFYNNEISEKSEIFDDQFSVERPDGSNFTLKIRSTKLEDSAMYFCASRRLQGYEQYFGPGTRLTVT.

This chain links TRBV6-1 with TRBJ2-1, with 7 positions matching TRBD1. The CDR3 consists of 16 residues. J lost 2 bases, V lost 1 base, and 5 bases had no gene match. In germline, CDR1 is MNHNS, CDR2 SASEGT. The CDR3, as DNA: TGTGCCAGCAGTGAAGACAGGGGATGGACCTACAATGAGCAGTTCTTC. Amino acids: CASSEDRGWTYNEQFF.

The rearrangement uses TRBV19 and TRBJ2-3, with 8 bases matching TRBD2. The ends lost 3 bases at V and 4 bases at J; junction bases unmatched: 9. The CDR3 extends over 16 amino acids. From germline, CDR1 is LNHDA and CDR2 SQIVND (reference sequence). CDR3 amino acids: CASSMVAAGGADTQYF. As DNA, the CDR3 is TGTGCCAGTAGTATGGTAGCGGCGGGGGGCGCAGATACGCAGTATTTT.

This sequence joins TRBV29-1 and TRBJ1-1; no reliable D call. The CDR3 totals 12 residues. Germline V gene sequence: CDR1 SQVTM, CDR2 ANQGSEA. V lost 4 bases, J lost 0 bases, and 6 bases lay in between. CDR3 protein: CSVVSVNTEAFF. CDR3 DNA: TGCAGCGTTGTCTCGGTGAACACTGAAGCTTTCTTT.

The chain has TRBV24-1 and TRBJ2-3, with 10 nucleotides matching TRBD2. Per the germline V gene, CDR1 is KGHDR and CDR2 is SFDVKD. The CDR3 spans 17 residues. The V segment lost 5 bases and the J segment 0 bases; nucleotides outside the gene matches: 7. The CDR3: CATSGASGSLSTDTQYF. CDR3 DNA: TGTGCCACCAGTGGGGCTAGCGGGAGCCTGAGCACAGATACGCAGTATTTT.

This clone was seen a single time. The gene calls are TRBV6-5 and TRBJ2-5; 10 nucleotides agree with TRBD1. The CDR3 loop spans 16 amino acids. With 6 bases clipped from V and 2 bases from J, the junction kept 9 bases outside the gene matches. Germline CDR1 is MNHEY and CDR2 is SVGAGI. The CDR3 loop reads CASSYRTGGNQETQYF. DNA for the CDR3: TGTGCCAGCAGCTACAGGACAGGGGGTAATCAAGAGACCCAGTACTTC.

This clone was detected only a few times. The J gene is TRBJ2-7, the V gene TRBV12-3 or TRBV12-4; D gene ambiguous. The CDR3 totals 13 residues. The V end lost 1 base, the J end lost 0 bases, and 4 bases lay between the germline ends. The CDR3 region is CASSLGPSYEQYF. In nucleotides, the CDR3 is TGTGCCAGCAGTTTAGGGCCCTCCTACGAGCAGTACTTC.

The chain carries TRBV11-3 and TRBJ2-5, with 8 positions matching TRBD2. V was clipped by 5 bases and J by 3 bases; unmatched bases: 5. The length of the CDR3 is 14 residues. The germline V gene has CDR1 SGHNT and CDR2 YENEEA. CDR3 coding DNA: TGTGCCAGCAGCCCCCGGGGGGGCGAAGAGACCCAGTACTTC. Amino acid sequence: CASSPRGGEETQYF.

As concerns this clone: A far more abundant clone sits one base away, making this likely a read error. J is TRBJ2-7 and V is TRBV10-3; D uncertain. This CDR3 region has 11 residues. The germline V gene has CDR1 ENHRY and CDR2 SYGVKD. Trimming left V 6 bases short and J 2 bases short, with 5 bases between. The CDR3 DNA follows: TGTGCCATCAGCACGGCCTACGAGCAGTACTTC. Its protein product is CAISTAYEQYF.

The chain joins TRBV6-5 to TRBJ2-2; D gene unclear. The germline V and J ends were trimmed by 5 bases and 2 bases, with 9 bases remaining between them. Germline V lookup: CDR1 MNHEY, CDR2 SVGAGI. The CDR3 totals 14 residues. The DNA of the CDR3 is TGTGCCAGCAGTCCCGCCAGTAACACCGGGGAGCTGTTTTTT. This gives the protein CASSPASNTGELFF.

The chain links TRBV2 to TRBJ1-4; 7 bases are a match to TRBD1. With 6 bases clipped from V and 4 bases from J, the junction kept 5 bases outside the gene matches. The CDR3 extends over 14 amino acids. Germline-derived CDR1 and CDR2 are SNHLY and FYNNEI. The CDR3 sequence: CASSRDRDNEKLFF. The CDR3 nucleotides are TGTGCCAGCAGCAGGGACAGAGATAATGAAAAACTGTTTTTT.

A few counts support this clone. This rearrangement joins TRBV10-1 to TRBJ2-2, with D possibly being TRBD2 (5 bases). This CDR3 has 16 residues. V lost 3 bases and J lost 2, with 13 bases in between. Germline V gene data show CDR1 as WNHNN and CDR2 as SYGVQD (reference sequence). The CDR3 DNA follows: TGCGCCAGCAGTGACCCGGGGATATCAAACACCGGGGAGCTGTTTTTT. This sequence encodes CASSDPGISNTGELFF.